These 11 T cell receptor beta chains were all obtained from the same sample, sequenced in a study of response to subunit inactivated influenza vaccine. TCRdb re-derived calls from the RT-PCR reads in MiXCR, one entry per CDR3 protein. The table has around 580,000 distinct CDR3 sequences, about an eighth seen once. Material: PBMCs from blood, obtained on the day of vaccination. Every receptor here comes from a middle-aged man who received an inactivated influenza vaccine.

This clonotype was seen many times. V usage is TRBV7-2 and J usage is TRBJ2-1, with 7 bases lining up with TRBD2. The CDR3 is 13 amino acids. Per the germline V gene, CDR1 is SGHTA and CDR2 is FQGNSA. V was pared by 0 bases and J by 7 bases, with 0 bases of the junction left unmatched. The CDR3 bases are TGTGCCAGCAGCTTAGCGCGGGAGAATGAGCAGTTCTTC. Its translation is CASSLARENEQFF.

V is TRBV11-1 and J is TRBJ2-2; 8 bases fit TRBD1. The CDR3 contains 18 residues. V was pared by 5 bases and J by 5 bases, with 16 bases of the junction left unmatched. Germline CDR1 and CDR2: SGHAT and FQDESV (reference sequence). CDR3 in DNA: TGTGCCAGCAGCCCCCTCTCCAGGGGGCGTTGGAGGACCGGGGAGCTGTTTTTT. As protein: CASSPLSRGRWRTGELFF.

V and J are TRBV9 and TRBJ2-3, with 9 nucleotides matching TRBD2. The V gene's germline CDR1 is SGDLS and CDR2 YYNGEE. V trimming: 2 bases; J trimming: 0 bases; junction bases outside the gene matches: 1. The CDR3 has 15 residues. The chain's CDR3 is CASSVGTSSTDTQYF. In DNA form, the CDR3 reads TGTGCCAGCAGCGTCGGGACTAGCAGCACAGATACGCAGTATTTT.

This clonotype showed up just a few times. The CDR3: CASSSDRGAASPLHF. The CDR3 DNA is TGCGCCAGCAGCTCGGACAGGGGAGCGGCTTCACCCCTCCACTTT. The chain has TRBV5-1 and TRBJ1-6, with 9 bases lining up with TRBD1. V lost 3 bases and J lost 9; bases outside the gene matches: 7. The CDR3 has 15 amino acids. CDR1 SGHRS and CDR2 YFSETQ come from the germline V gene.

This chain links TRBV7-3 with TRBJ2-2, with 8 bases identical to TRBD2. Germline loops: CDR1 SGHTA, CDR2 FQGTGA. V trimming: 5 bases; J trimming: 0 bases; junction bases outside the gene matches: 11. This CDR3 contains 18 residues. CDR3 in DNA: TGTGCCAGCAGCACAAATGCCATAGCGGGATCGAACACCGGGGAGCTGTTTTTT. Translating it yields CASSTNAIAGSNTGELFF.

Only a few counts were recorded for this clonotype. This chain links TRBV7-9 with TRBJ2-7; D assignment may be TRBD1 or TRBD2 (5 bases each). The germline CDR1 and CDR2 sequences are SEHNR and FQNEAQ (reference sequence). V lost 5 bases, J lost 1 base, and 18 bases lay in between. The CDR3 has 16 amino acids. CDR3: CASSQQTGTSSYEQYF. The CDR3 DNA follows: TGTGCCAGCAGCCAACAGACCGGGACCTCATCCTACGAGCAGTACTTC.

This clonotype was seen once. CDR3 nucleotides: TGTGCCAGCACCCGGTTGCTAGCGGGGGTTGGCACAGATACGCAGTATTTT. Amino acids: CASTRLLAGVGTDTQYF. This chain uses TRBV4-2 with TRBJ2-3, with 10 bases matching TRBD2. J was trimmed by 1 base and V by 7 bases; bases with no gene match: 11. CDR1 and CDR2 (germline): LGHNA, YNFKEQ. The CDR3 sequence is 17 residues long.

The chain couples TRBV20-1 to TRBJ2-1; either TRBD1 or TRBD2 may fit D (5 bases each). The V and J ends lost 6 bases and 0 bases respectively, with 9 bases between them. The CDR3 contains 13 residues. Germline V gene data show CDR1 as DFQATT and CDR2 as SNEGSKA (reference sequence). The CDR3 DNA follows: TGCAGTGCGGGACCTACCTCCTACAATGAGCAGTTCTTC. It yields the protein CSAGPTSYNEQFF.

The rearrangement uses TRBV9 and TRBJ2-3; D uncertain. The germline gives CDR1 SGDLS, CDR2 YYNGEE. This CDR3 region has 14 residues. Trimming shortened V by 2 bases and J by 6 bases, and 13 bases separated the two germline ends. CDR3 loop: CASSVRHSADTQYF. In DNA, the CDR3 is TGTGCCAGCAGCGTCCGACACTCGGCGGATACGCAGTATTTT. Complete variable domain (other parts from reference TRBV9 and TRBJ2-3): DSGVTQTPKHLITATGQRVTLRCSPRSGDLSVYWYQQSLDQGLQFLIQYYNGEERAKGNILERFSAQQFPDLHSELNLSSLELGDSALYFCASSVRHSADTQYFGPGTRLTVL.

This clonotype was counted many times. The chain combines TRBV12-3 or TRBV12-4 with TRBJ2-5, with D unclear. The CDR3 has 14 amino acids. The germline V and J ends were trimmed by 5 bases and 5 bases, with 15 bases remaining between them. The CDR3 nucleotides are TGTGCCAGCAGTACTGTGCTGGGGTCCGAGACCCAGTACTTC. Residues: CASSTVLGSETQYF.

There are many counts of this clonotype. The J gene is TRBJ1-6, the V gene TRBV9; no clear D. The CDR3 is 14 amino acids. CDR1 and CDR2 from the germline V gene are SGDLS and YYNGEE. V was cut by 2 bases and J by 6 bases, with 9 bases left in between. The CDR3 sequence is CASSVDVSNSPLHF. The CDR3 region has the DNA TGTGCCAGCAGCGTGGACGTTTCTAATTCACCCCTCCACTTT.